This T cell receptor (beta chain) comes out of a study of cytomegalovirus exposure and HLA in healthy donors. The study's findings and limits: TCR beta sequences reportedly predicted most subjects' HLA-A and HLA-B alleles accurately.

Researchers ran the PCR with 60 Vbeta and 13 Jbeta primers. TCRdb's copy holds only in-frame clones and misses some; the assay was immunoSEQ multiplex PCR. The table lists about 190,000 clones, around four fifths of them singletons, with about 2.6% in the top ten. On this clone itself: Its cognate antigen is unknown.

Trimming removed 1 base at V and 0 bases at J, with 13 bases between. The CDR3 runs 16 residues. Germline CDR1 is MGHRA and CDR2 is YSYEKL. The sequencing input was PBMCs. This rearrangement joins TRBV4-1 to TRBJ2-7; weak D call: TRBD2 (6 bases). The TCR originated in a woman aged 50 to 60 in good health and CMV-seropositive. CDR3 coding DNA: TGCGCCAGCAGCCAAGTCGTCACTAGCCCCTCCTACGAGCAGTACTTC. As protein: CASSQVVTSPSYEQYF.